This T cell receptor beta chain comes out of a study of T cell responses to AZD1222 COVID-19 vaccine. The CDR3 loop spans 16 amino acids. Losses at the gene ends were 2 bases for V and 4 bases for J; bases not matched to a gene: 8. The germline V gene has CDR1 MGHDK and CDR2 SYGVNS. The protocol was immunoSEQ multiplex PCR, while the TCRdb copy is restricted to in-frame clones and leaves out a portion. The sample has around 54,000 clones, around 88% seen once. This chain joins TRBV25-1 and TRBJ2-5; 9 bases line up with TRBD1. The sample consisted of peripheral blood, taken 28 days after the second AZD1222 dose. The receptor was derived from an adult who received the AZD1222 COVID-19 vaccine. CDR3 DNA sequence: TGTGCCAGCAGTGAACCTGGGACAGGGTACCCAGAGACCCAGTACTTC. Protein product: CASSEPGTGYPETQYF.